Presented here are 25 T cell receptor beta chains from one specimen sequenced in a study of blood T cell repertoires in COVID-19 (TCRdb year 2020). The library was prepared using the immunoSEQ multiplex PCR assay. TCRdb limited this immuneACCESS table to in-frame rearrangements with V and J called. A share of clones is missing; checked studies link under half to unresolved V genes, and the rest is unexplained. This sample comprises 85,000 to 100,000 clones, 70% to 80% of them detected only once. About 24% of the sample is taken by the ten largest. Specimen: peripheral blood. These receptors came from a human donor in a cohort sampled during active COVID-19.

In DNA form, the CDR3 reads TGTGCCAGCTCACCACCTGTGGGGCGGAGCAATGAGCAGTTCTTC. The encoded protein is CASSPPVGRSNEQFF. The chain joins TRBV18 to TRBJ2-1; D possibly corresponds to TRBD1 (5 bases). Between the trimmed V and J ends, which lost 0 bases and 6 bases, there was a span of 12 bases. The CDR3 consists of 15 residues. Germline-derived CDR1 and CDR2 are KGHSH and LQKENI.

CDR3 loop: CASHLSGVVYNEQFF. The CDR3 DNA is TGCGCCAGCCACCTTTCGGGAGTGGTCTACAATGAGCAGTTCTTC. This rearrangement joins TRBV5-1 to TRBJ2-1; tentative D call: TRBD2 (6 bases). V lost 7 bases to trimming and J lost 3 bases, with 17 bases between them. Germline V CDR1 and CDR2: SGHRS, YFSETQ. CDR3 length: 15 residues. The whole variable domain, remainder taken from reference TRBV5-1 and TRBJ2-1, is KAGVTQTPRYLIKTRGQQVTLSCSPISGHRSVSWYQQTPGQGLQFLFEYFSETQRNKGNFPGRFSGRQFSNSRSEMNVSTLELGDSALYLCASHLSGVVYNEQFFGPGTRLTVL.

V gene TRBV7-9 combines with J gene TRBJ2-3; tentative D call: TRBD1 (6 bases). The germline gives CDR1 SEHNR, CDR2 FQNEAQ (reference sequence). This CDR3 has 13 residues. V was clipped by 4 bases and J by 5 bases, with 10 bases between them. The CDR3 DNA is TGTGCCAGCAGCTCAGGGGTAGGAGATACGCAGTATTTT. This translates into CASSSGVGDTQYF.

The chain combines TRBV3-1 (or the pseudogene TRBV3-2) with TRBJ2-2; perhaps TRBD2 as D (6 bases). Per germline, CDR1 LGHDT and CDR2 YNNKEL (reference sequence). The V end was cut by 0 bases, the J end by 11 bases, with 16 bases between. There are 15 residues in the CDR3. The DNA of the CDR3 is TGTGCCAGCAGCCAAGATAGGAAGGGTGCGGGAGAGCTGTTTTTT. As protein: CASSQDRKGAGELFF.

The chain has TRBV19 and TRBJ2-3, with D uncertain. V lost 4 bases, J lost 0 bases, and 8 bases lay in between. This CDR3 spans 14 amino acids. The germline V gene encodes CDR1 LNHDA and CDR2 SQIVND (reference sequence). This chain's CDR3 is CASSSSVSTDTQYF. CDR3 nucleotide sequence: TGTGCCAGTAGTAGTTCCGTTAGCACAGATACGCAGTATTTT.

In this sample, this clone turned up a few times. The rearrangement uses TRBV4-1 and TRBJ2-7; 7 bases line up with TRBD1. CDR1 is MGHRA and CDR2 is YSYEKL in the germline V gene. V lost 2 bases, J lost 2 bases, and 9 bases stayed unmatched. The CDR3 runs 16 residues. The CDR3 DNA is TGCGCCAGCAGCCAATTCACGGGACAGCTAGCCTACGAGCAGTACTTC. Translating gives CASSQFTGQLAYEQYF.

This clone came up a few times. The rearrangement links TRBV27 to TRBJ2-7; 8 bases are shared with TRBD2. CDR1 and CDR2 from the germline V gene are MNHEY and SMNVEV (reference sequence). The CDR3 consists of 15 residues. The V and J ends lost 6 bases and 0 bases, in that order; junction bases with no gene match: 7. DNA of the CDR3: TGTGCCAGCAGGCGACTAGCGAGAAGCTCCTACGAGCAGTACTTC. Translated, it gives CASRRLARSSYEQYF.

V is TRBV2 and J is TRBJ2-7; the match to TRBD2 covers 7 bases. V dropped 3 bases and J dropped 2; count of bases not matched to a gene: 1. Germline V CDR1 and CDR2: SNHLY, FYNNEI. The length of the CDR3 is 13 residues. The CDR3 nucleotides read TGTGCCAGCAGTGAGCTAGCGGCCTACGAGCAGTACTTC. It codes for CASSELAAYEQYF.

The V call is TRBV10-1, the J call TRBJ1-4; TRBD1 matches 9 bases. CDR1 WNHNN and CDR2 SYGVQD come from the germline V gene (reference sequence). The CDR3 sequence is 15 residues long. Trimming removed 2 bases from V and 4 bases from J; junction bases left unmatched: 2. The CDR3 region is CASSEGTGLNEKLFF. In nucleotides, the CDR3 is TGCGCCAGCAGTGAGGGGACAGGGCTTAATGAAAAACTGTTTTTT.

A word on this clone: One end of the junction does not line up with germline, which may come from a read error. The CDR3, as DNA: TGCGCCAGCAGTTTGGGACAGGGGGCGTGGGAGCAGTACTTC. This encodes CASSLGQGAWEQYF. The gene calls are TRBV5-1 and TRBJ2-7, with 12 bases identical to TRBD1. Germline lookup yields CDR1 SGHRS and CDR2 YFSETQ. This CDR3 spans 14 amino acids.

V usage is TRBV4-2 and J usage is TRBJ2-7, with TRBD2 matching over 9 bases. Germline V gene sequence: CDR1 LGHNA, CDR2 YNFKEQ. CDR3 length: 16 residues. J was trimmed by 0 bases and V by 0 bases; bases with no gene match: 3. The CDR3 region has the DNA TGTGCCAGCAGCCAAGAACCTAGCGGGGACTCCTACGAGCAGTACTTC. Protein sequence: CASSQEPSGDSYEQYF.

The chain couples TRBV7-9 to TRBJ2-1; TRBD2 matches 7 bases. The germline V gene has CDR1 SEHNR and CDR2 FQNEAQ (reference sequence). The CDR3 has 15 amino acids. V trimming: 5 bases; J trimming: 3 bases; junction bases outside the gene matches: 7. This CDR3 reads CASSNGLGNYNEQFF. CDR3 coding DNA: TGTGCCAGCAGCAATGGACTAGGGAACTACAATGAGCAGTTCTTC.

There are a few counts of this clone. The V call is TRBV6-5, the J call TRBJ1-4; D unresolved. CDR3 size: 12 residues. The germline gives CDR1 MNHEY, CDR2 SVGAGI. The V end lost 8 bases, the J end lost 3 bases, and 7 bases lay between the germline ends. The CDR3 reads CASGSANEKLFF. As DNA, the CDR3 is TGTGCCAGCGGGAGCGCTAATGAAAAACTGTTTTTT.

The chain links TRBV10-2 to TRBJ2-7; TRBD2 agrees at 7 bases. V shed 0 bases and J 7 bases; nucleotides not matched to a gene: 6. Germline V CDR1 and CDR2: WSHSY, SAAADI. The CDR3 length is 14 residues. CDR3 loop: CASSESSGEGEQYF. In nucleotides, the CDR3 is TGCGCCAGCAGTGAGTCGAGCGGGGAGGGGGAGCAGTACTTC.

The V and J genes are TRBV7-3 and TRBJ2-6, with D possibly TRBD2 on 5 matching bases. From germline, CDR1 is SGHTA and CDR2 FQGTGA. V lost 8 bases and J 0 bases, leaving 14 bases between the germline ends. CDR3 size: 16 residues. The CDR3 spells CASGSWGDSGANVLTF. CDR3 DNA: TGTGCCAGCGGGAGCTGGGGTGACTCTGGGGCCAACGTCCTGACTTTC.

This chain uses TRBV18 with TRBJ2-3, with TRBD2 identical over 11 bases. The CDR3 length is 16 residues. J lost 5 bases, V lost 2 bases, and 6 bases had no gene match. Germline V gene data show CDR1 as KGHSH and CDR2 as LQKENI. CDR3 region: CASSPTFGLAGDTQYF. CDR3 DNA sequence: TGTGCCAGCTCACCAACTTTTGGACTAGCGGGAGATACGCAGTATTTT.

The chain recombines TRBV18 with TRBJ2-3; 11 positions agree with TRBD2. V was pared by 3 bases and J by 4 bases, with 3 bases of the junction left unmatched. This CDR3 is built from 15 residues. CDR1 and CDR2 from the germline V gene are KGHSH and LQKENI. The CDR3 DNA follows: TGTGCCAGCTCACCTAGCGGGAGGGGTGCAGATACGCAGTATTTT. This translates into CASSPSGRGADTQYF.

This clone came up once. The chain links TRBV2 to TRBJ2-3, with TRBD1 as a possible D gene (6 bases). The CDR3 consists of 15 residues. V was cut by 3 bases and J by 1 base, with 11 bases left in between. Germline values: CDR1 SNHLY, CDR2 FYNNEI. The CDR3 here is CASSDERTGTDTQYF. The CDR3 region has the DNA TGTGCCAGCAGTGATGAAAGGACAGGCACAGATACGCAGTATTTT.

The CDR3 protein is CAISPPGGPYEQYF. The CDR3 nucleotides read TGTGCCATCAGCCCCCCGGGGGGCCCTTACGAGCAGTACTTC. The V call is TRBV10-3, the J call TRBJ2-7, with a weak D call TRBD2 (7 bases). The CDR3 covers 14 residues. The V gene's germline CDR1 is ENHRY and CDR2 SYGVKD. V lost 6 bases and J lost 4, with 16 bases in between.

The chain couples TRBV4-3 to TRBJ2-2; D perhaps matches TRBD1 (6 bases). Germline V CDR1 and CDR2: LGHNA, YSLEER. The V gene lost 0 bases and the J gene lost 6 bases, with 11 bases spanning the gap. This CDR3 is 15 amino acids long. The CDR3 here is CASSQEWDTAGELFF. In DNA, the CDR3 is TGCGCCAGCAGCCAAGAGTGGGACACGGCCGGGGAGCTGTTTTTT.

The DNA of the CDR3 is TGTGCCAGCAGCGTTAGCGGGAGGGCCGGCAATGAGCAGTTCTTC. Protein: CASSVSGRAGNEQFF. This rearrangement joins TRBV5-4 to TRBJ2-1; 11 bases fit TRBD2. V shed 4 bases, J shed 6 bases, and the junction held 6 bases outside the gene matches. CDR3 length: 15 residues. CDR1 and CDR2 (germline): SGHNT, YYREEE (reference sequence).

The rearrangement joins TRBV7-2 to TRBJ2-1; D possibly corresponds to TRBD1 (7 bases). Germline V gene sequence: CDR1 SGHTA, CDR2 FQGNSA. V was cut by 2 bases and J by 2 bases, with 13 bases left in between. This CDR3 contains 16 residues. CDR3 in DNA: TGTGCCAGCAGCTTAAGGCGGGACAGAGCCTACAATGAGCAGTTCTTC. Protein: CASSLRRDRAYNEQFF. The variable domain in full, with the rest retrieved from reference TRBV7-2 and TRBJ2-1, is GAGVSQSPSNKVTEKGKDVELRCDPISGHTALYWYRQSLGQGLEFLIYFQGNSAPDKSGLPSDRFSAERTGGSVSTLTIQRTQQEDSAVYLCASSLRRDRAYNEQFFGPGTRLTVL.

CDR3 sequence reads: CSVETGEGQPQHF. As DNA, the CDR3 is TGCAGCGTTGAGACAGGGGAGGGTCAGCCCCAGCATTTT. The chain links TRBV29-1 to TRBJ1-5, with 8 bases matching TRBD1. J gave up 6 bases and V 3 bases, and 4 bases lay outside the gene matches. The CDR3 totals 13 residues. Germline assignment: CDR1 SQVTM and CDR2 ANQGSEA. The variable domain in full, completed from reference TRBV29-1 and TRBJ1-5, reads SAVISQKPSRDICQRGTSLTIQCQVDSQVTMMFWYRQQPGQSLTLIATANQGSEATYESGFVIDKFPISRPNLTFSTLTVSNMSPEDSSIYLCSVETGEGQPQHFGDGTRLSIL.

This clone was detected only once. The chain has TRBV6-5 and TRBJ1-2; D might be TRBD1 (5 bases). V was trimmed by 5 bases and J by 8 bases, leaving 12 bases between them. The CDR3 length is 12 residues. Germline V gene data show CDR1 as MNHEY and CDR2 as SVGAGI. The DNA for the CDR3 is TGTGCCAGCAGTACCGGGGGAGGGGGCTACACCTTC. This sequence encodes CASSTGGGGYTF.

J is TRBJ2-1 and V is TRBV7-9; 9 bases match TRBD1. Germline CDR1 and CDR2: SEHNR and FQNEAQ (reference sequence). With 3 bases clipped from V and 2 bases from J, the junction kept 5 bases outside the gene matches. The CDR3 is 16 amino acids. The CDR3 region is CASSFGQGLTYNEQFF. In DNA, the CDR3 is TGTGCCAGCAGCTTCGGACAGGGGCTAACCTACAATGAGCAGTTCTTC.